The T cell receptor beta chain described here comes from a study of cytomegalovirus exposure and HLA in healthy donors. Study results and caveats: The authors excluded some V segments, including TRBV6-2 and TRBV6-3, as indistinguishable. It was reported that TCR beta sequences correctly inferred the HLA-A and HLA-B alleles for most subjects. In a later analysis, a genetic analysis reported fewer productive-TCR N-insertions in an Asian-associated ancestry cluster than the cohort average.

As regards this clone: The antigen remains undetermined.

The primer mix had 60 Vbeta and 13 Jbeta primers. Generated by immunoSEQ multiplex PCR, the TCRdb table keeps only in-frame clones and is missing some. The sample yields 150,000 or so clones, about 75% seen once. Germline lookup yields CDR1 SGHNT and CDR2 YENEEA. The CDR3 consists of 18 residues. V was pared by 3 bases and J by 0 bases, with 6 bases of the junction left unmatched. The material sequenced was PBMCs. This rearrangement joins TRBV11-3 to TRBJ2-7; TRBD2 matches 15 bases. This clonotype was obtained from a male donor in good health and CMV-seronegative. CDR3 coding DNA: TGTGCCAGCAGCTTGGGACTAGCGGGGGGACAACTCTCCTACGAGCAGTACTTC. Its translation is CASSLGLAGGQLSYEQYF. The complete variable domain, with remaining parts taken from reference TRBV11-3 and TRBJ2-7, reads EAGVVQSPRYKIIEKKQPVAFWCNPISGHNTLYWYLQNLGQGPELLIRYENEEAVDDSQLPKDRFSAERLKGVDSTLKIQPAELGDSAVYLCASSLGLAGGQLSYEQYFGPGTRLTVT.